This T cell receptor (beta chain) is drawn from a study of naive and memory T cell subsets. The CDR3 length is 14 residues. Trimming left V 8 bases short and J 4 bases short, with 16 bases between. Germline-derived CDR1 and CDR2 are SNHLY and FYNNEI. This clonotype was found a few times. A UMI-containing oligonucleotide was joined by 3' ligation to the TCR cDNA template. Amplification of ligated cDNA took four PCR rounds with SP2 and nested alpha and beta constant primers. TCRdb reprocessed the 5' RACE reads with MiXCR, giving one entry per CDR3 protein. This sample yields 55,000 to 70,000 distinct CDR3 sequences, of which over 6% are seen a single time; just over 9.5% belongs to the top ten.

This chain links TRBV2 with TRBJ2-3, with D unresolved. This TCR derives from a female donor in good health. The DNA for the CDR3 is TGTGCCAGCCTCTACAGTAGCTTAGCAGATACGCAGTATTTT. It translates to CASLYSSLADTQYF.